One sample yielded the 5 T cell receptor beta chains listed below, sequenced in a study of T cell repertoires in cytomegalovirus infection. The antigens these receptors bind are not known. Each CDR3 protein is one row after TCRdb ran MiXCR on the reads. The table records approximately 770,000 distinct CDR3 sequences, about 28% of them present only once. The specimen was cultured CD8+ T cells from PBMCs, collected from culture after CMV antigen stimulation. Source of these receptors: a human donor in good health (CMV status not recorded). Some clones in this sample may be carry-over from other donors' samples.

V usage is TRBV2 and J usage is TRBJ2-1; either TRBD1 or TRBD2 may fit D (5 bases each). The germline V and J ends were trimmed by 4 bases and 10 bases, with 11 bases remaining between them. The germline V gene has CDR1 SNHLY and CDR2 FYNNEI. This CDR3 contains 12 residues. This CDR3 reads CASSGARDEQFF. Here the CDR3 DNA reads TGTGCCAGCAGTGGAGCCAGGGACGAGCAGTTCTTC.

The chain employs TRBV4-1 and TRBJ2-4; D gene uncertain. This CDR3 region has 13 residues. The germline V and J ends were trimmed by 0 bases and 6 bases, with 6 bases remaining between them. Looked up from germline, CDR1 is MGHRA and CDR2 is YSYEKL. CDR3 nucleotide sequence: TGCGCCAGCAGCCAAGATAGGATAAACATTCAGTACTTC. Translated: CASSQDRINIQYF.

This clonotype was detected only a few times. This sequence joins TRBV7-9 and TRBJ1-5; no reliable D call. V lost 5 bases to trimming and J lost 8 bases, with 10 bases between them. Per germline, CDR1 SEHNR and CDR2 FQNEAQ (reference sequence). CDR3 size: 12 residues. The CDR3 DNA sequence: TGTGCCAGCAGCCCTCCCGGGGAGCCCCAGCATTTT. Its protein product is CASSPPGEPQHF.

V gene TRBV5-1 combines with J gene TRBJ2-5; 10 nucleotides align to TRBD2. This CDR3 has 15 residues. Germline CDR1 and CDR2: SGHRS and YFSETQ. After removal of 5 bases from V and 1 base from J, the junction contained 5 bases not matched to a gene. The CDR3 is CASRASGGLQETQYF. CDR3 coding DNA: TGCGCCAGCAGGGCTAGCGGGGGACTCCAAGAGACCCAGTACTTC.

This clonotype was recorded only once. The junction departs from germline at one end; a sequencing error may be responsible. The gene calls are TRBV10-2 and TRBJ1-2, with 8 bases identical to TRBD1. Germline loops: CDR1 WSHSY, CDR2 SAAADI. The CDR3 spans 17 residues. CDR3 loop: CASATGANLYVNYVYTF. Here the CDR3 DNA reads TGCGCCAGCGCGACAGGGGCGAATCTTTATGTGAACTATGTCTACACCTTC.